The source of this TCR beta chain is a study of cytomegalovirus exposure and HLA in healthy donors. Germline V gives CDR1 LNHDA, CDR2 SQIVND (reference sequence). Trimming left V 5 bases short and J 1 base short, with 12 bases between. The CDR3 is made up of 14 amino acids. The PCR employed 60 Vbeta primers together with 13 Jbeta primers. Profiled with immunoSEQ multiplex PCR; TCRdb holds only in-frame clones, not every one. The profile shows roughly 170,000 clones, about 80% of them singletons. Sequences were obtained from PBMCs. The J gene is TRBJ2-7, the V gene TRBV19; possibly TRBD2 for D (6 bases). The source of this sequence is a woman in her twenties or thirties in good health and CMV-seropositive. The CDR3 DNA reads TGTGCCAGTAGTGGGCGGGACGGATCCTACGAGCAGTACTTC. It codes for CASSGRDGSYEQYF.